This T cell receptor (beta chain) was observed in a study of T cells in Graves' hyperthyroidism and ophthalmopathy (dated by TCRdb to between 2019 and 2020). Context from the whole study: Peripheral blood was collected at initial diagnosis, before any treatment. To identify TCR V-J signatures that set the groups apart, the researchers used a discovery cohort of about a hundred patients, made up of 40 to 45 with Graves' ophthalmopathy and 57 with stable Graves' hyperthyroidism. Prospective prediction of ophthalmopathy was tested in an independent validation cohort consisting of 18 to 20 hyperthyroidism patients and over 15 patients who later progressed to ophthalmopathy. The 75 to 100 discovery patients were randomly split 7:3 into training and test sets. In over five Graves' hyperthyroidism patients, the study also compared T-cell repertoires from thyroid tissue with T-cell repertoires from blood. After sampling, hyperthyroidism patients received methimazole starting at 30 mg daily, and ophthalmopathy patients received high-dose intravenous methylprednisolone. TCR Vbeta CDR3 sequencing of 120 to 150 peripheral blood samples (around 45 ophthalmopathy, 75 to 85 hyperthyroidism and roughly 17 progressor patients) is reported in the paper. General conclusions and limits of the study: In validation, progression to ophthalmopathy was predicted by the model with approximately 67% sensitivity and under 85% specificity, a median of about 6.8 months before onset. Ophthalmopathy was separated from stable hyperthyroidism by a 13 V-J signature model, with about 86% sensitivity and approximately 81% specificity obtained in cross-validation and 80%/75% obtained in testing. Blood samples also contained most of the expanded thyroid clonotypes (frequency above 0.001), which suggests that blood repertoires may reflect thyroid immune responses. No statistical method was used to set the sample size in advance, and investigators knew the group allocation.

Ophthalmopathy patients had moderately to severely active disease, with a Clinical Activity Score of 3 or more, a NOSPECS grade of 4 or more, and a disease duration of less than 3 months. Exclusion was applied to patients with uncontrolled infections, other autoimmune diseases, pregnancy or lactation. Diagnoses were established on the basis of clinical symptoms, serum thyroxine and TRAb, thyroid ultrasound, and orbital computed tomography. Ficoll-Paque density gradient centrifugation was used to isolate PBMCs from 8 to 10 ml of fresh peripheral blood. Total RNA was extracted using Trizol reagent, and RNA quality was assessed on an Agilent 2100 Bioanalyzer. In this sample, this clonotype turned up many times. It has no known antigen specificity. Base quality data are lacking; no much larger clone is found one base away. V ends up 6 bases short and J 6 bases short, with an unmatched junction base count of 4. The CDR3 has 14 amino acids, counting the end cysteine and phenylalanine. Only the CDR3 part of the read is kept: 42 bases, read in frame from the first base.

Amplification of TCR beta CDR3 regions was carried out from RNA transcripts. The first round of RT-PCR for the TCR CDR3 was performed with the HTBI primer set and the Qiagen OneStep RT-PCR kit. Libraries were constructed in a second round of multiplex PCR, after which size selection and purification were performed. Paired-end sequencing of the libraries was performed with 100 bp reads on an Illumina HiSeq2000. The published analysis was carried out like this. SOAPnuke was used to process the raw data, with reads discarded if the reads contained adapters or uncalled bases, had a mean Phred below 15, or lacked an exact constant-primer or identifier match. High-quality paired reads were merged using COPE v1.2.5, and each unique nucleotide sequence was defined as a clonotype. MiTCR v1.1 was used to align the clonotypes against IMGT TRBV, TRBD and TRBJ reference segments. The analysis included only V-J combinations with a frequency above 0.0001, which together covered 99.2% of the repertoires. The TCS score was defined as F50 (clonal expansion) divided by E x V (chaos), with BLOSUM62-based TCRdist calculated between CDR3 peptides within each V-J. Welch's t-statistics and random forest reduced fewer than 600 V-J features to roughly 13, which were used in a naive Bayes classifier (R e1071). TCRdb passed the public sequencing reads through fastp at Q25 and MiXCR, retaining productive beta sequences. One record per CDR3 amino acid sequence lists the most common genes and DNA. The V and J calls, along with clone size, are taken from TCRdb and not from the paper's own processing. The sample contains 300,000 to 350,000 distinct CDR3 sequences, roughly 20% of them found a single time. 15% to 17% of the sample rests with the top ten.

The chain was built from TRBV12-3 or TRBV12-4 and TRBJ1-5; the junction holds 11 bases that match TRBD1. The specimen was blood. This TCR derives from a woman aged 40 to 50 with Graves' ophthalmopathy. The CDR3 region has the sequence CASSRTGGGQPQHF. At the DNA level, the sequence is TGTGCCAGCAGCCGGACAGGGGGCGGTCAGCCCCAGCATTTT.